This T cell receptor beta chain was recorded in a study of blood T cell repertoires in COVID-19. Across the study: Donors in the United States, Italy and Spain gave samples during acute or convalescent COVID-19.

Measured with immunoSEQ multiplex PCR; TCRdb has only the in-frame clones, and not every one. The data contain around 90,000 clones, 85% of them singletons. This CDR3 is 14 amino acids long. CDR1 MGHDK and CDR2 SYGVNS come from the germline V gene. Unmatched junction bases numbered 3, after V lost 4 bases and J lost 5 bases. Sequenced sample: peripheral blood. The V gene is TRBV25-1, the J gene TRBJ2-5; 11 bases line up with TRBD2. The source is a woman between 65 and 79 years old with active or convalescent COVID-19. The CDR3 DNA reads TGTGCCAGCAGTGGTAGCGGGGGGGCGGAGACCCAGTACTTC. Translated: CASSGSGGAETQYF.